This T cell receptor beta chain was observed in a study of vaccination effects on CD4 cells after COVID-19. Broader study findings: Late post-vaccination, clones induced by infection and those induced by vaccine underwent marked clonal contraction. The study had few convalescent patients and no early post-infection timepoints.

TCRdb keeps only in-frame clones here, not all; method: immunoSEQ multiplex PCR. The sample records fewer than 30,000 clones, 60% to 75% being singletons. Per germline, CDR1 SGHVS and CDR2 FQNEAQ. This CDR3 has 13 residues. V was trimmed by 1 base and J by 8 bases, leaving 11 bases between them. To note about this clone: Its matching antigen is unknown.

Expansion of antigen-specific CD4+ T cells with viral peptide pools was carried out by the ViraFEST assay before sequencing. Isolation of CD4+ T cells took place after approximately 10 days of culture. In the vaccine recipients, nucleocapsid antibodies were negative and there was no prior SARS-CoV-2 infection. With approximately 9.6 ug/ml peptides and about 10 IU/ml IL-2, a few million PBMC per well were cultured. It was on days 3 and 7 that half the medium was replaced with IL-2 medium. This chain joins TRBV7-8 and TRBJ1-2; D gene uncertain. This receptor was obtained from a human donor who received a COVID-19 vaccine. The sample here was CD4+ T cells from PBMCs cultured with HCoV-OC43 spike peptides, taken before COVID-19 vaccination. The subset: HCoV-OC43 spike overlapping peptide pool stimulation. CDR3 sequence (DNA): TGTGCCAGCAGCTTAGTTCGGGGAGAAGGCTACACCTTC. Its translation: CASSLVRGEGYTF.